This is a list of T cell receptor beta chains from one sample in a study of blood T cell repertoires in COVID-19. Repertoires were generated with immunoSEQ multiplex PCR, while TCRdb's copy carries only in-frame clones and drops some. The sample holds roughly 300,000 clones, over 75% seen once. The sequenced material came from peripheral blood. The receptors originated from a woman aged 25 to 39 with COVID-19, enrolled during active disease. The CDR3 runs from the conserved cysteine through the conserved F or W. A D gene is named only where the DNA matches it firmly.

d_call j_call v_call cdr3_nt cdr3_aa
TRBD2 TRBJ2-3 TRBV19 TGTGCCAGTAGTGTAACTAGCGGGAGCCCAGATACGCAGTATTTT CASSVTSGSPDTQYF
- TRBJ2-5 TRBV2 TGTGCCAGCAGTGGTCGGACCCGGGGAGAGACCCAGTACTTC CASSGRTRGETQYF
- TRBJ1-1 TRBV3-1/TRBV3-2 TGTGCCAGCAGCCAAGATACAGGGTGGTACACTGAAGCTTTCTTT CASSQDTGWYTEAFF
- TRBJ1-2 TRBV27 TGTGCCAGCCAGAAAAGCGGGGCCGGGCCGGGAGGCTACACCTTC CASQKSGAGPGGYTF
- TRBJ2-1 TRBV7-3 TGTGCCAGCAGCCACACAGGGGAGGTTGAGCAGTTCTTC CASSHTGEVEQFF
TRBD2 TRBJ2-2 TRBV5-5 TGTGCCAGCAGTTTTAGCGGGATCGACACCGGGGAGCTGTTTTTT CASSFSGIDTGELFF
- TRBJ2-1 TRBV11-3 TGTGCCAGCAGCTTAACTAGCAACAATGAGCAGTTCTTC CASSLTSNNEQFF
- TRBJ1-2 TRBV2 TGTGCCAGCAGTGTGTCTTCCGGGACACCTAACTATGGCTACACCTTC CASSVSSGTPNYGYTF
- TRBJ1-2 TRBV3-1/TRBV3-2 TGTGCCAGCAGCAGGCCCGGGCCGTCCGGGAGCTACACCTTC CASSRPGPSGSYTF
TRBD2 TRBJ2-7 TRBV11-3 TGTGCCAGCAGCATAAGCGGGAGACCCTACGAGCAGTACTTC CASSISGRPYEQYF
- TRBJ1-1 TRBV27 TGTGCCAGCAGTCCCCAGGGCACTGAAGCTTTCTTT CASSPQGTEAFF
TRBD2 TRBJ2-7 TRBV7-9 TGTGCCAGCAGCTCCAAAACTACCGGACTAGTTGGCGAGCAGTACTTC CASSSKTTGLVGEQYF
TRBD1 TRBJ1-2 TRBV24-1 TGTGCCACCAGTGATCCCGGGACAGGGGACTATGGCTACACCTTC CATSDPGTGDYGYTF
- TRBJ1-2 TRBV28 TGTGCCATTAGCCGACAGGTCAGGTATGGCTACACCTTC CAISRQVRYGYTF
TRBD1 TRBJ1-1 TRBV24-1 TGTGCCACCAGTGATGGGACAGGGTGGGGCTCGGCTGAAGCTTTCTTT CATSDGTGWGSAEAFF
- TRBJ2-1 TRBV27 TGTGCCAGCAGTAGAGCAGGGTTTGAGTTGAACAATGAGCAGTTCTTC CASSRAGFELNNEQFF
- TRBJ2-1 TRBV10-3 TGTGCCATCAGTGAGGGGCCAGCGAAGAGGGGGAGCAATGAGCAGTTCTTC CAISEGPAKRGSNEQFF
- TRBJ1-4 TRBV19 TGTGCCAGTAGTATTCGACCTCCCGGACTCTCGGGTGAAAAACTGTTTTTT CASSIRPPGLSGEKLFF
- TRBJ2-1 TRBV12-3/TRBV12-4 TGTGCCAGCAGCCTACTAGCTGGGGAGCAGTTCTTC CASSLLAGEQFF